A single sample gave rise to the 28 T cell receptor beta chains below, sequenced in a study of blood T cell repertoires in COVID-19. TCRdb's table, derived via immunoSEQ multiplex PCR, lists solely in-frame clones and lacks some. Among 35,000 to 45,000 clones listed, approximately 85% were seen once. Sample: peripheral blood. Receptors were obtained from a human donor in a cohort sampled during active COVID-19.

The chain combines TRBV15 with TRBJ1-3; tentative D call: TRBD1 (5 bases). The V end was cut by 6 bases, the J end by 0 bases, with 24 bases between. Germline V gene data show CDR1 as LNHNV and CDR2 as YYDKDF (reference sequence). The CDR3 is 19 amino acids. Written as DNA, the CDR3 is TGTGCCACCAGGCCGCCGCCCCTTAGGGGTCCCTTCTCTGGAAACACCATATATTTT. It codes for CATRPPPLRGPFSGNTIYF.

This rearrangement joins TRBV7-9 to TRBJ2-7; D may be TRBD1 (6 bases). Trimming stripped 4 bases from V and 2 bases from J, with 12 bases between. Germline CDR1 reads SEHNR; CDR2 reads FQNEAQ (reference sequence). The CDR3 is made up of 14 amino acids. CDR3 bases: TGTGCCAGCAGCTCGACAGGTTCTCCCTACGAGCAGTACTTC. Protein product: CASSSTGSPYEQYF. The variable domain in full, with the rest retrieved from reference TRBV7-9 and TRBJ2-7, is DTGVSQNPRHKITKRGQNVTFRCDPISEHNRLYWYRQTLGQGPEFLTYFQNEAQLEKSRLLSDRFSAERPKGSFSTLEIQRTEQGDSAMYLCASSSTGSPYEQYFGPGTRLTVT.

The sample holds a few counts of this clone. The CDR3 DNA reads TGTGCCAGTACCGGTCACAGGGGTGGCTACACCTTC. This gives the protein CASTGHRGGYTF. The chain is built from TRBV19 and TRBJ1-2; 7 bases align to TRBD1. V gave up 7 bases and J gave up 7 bases; unmatched junction bases: 6. Germline-derived CDR1 and CDR2 are LNHDA and SQIVND (reference sequence). The CDR3 consists of 12 residues.

The CDR3 sequence: CASSFRTVNGDYNSPLHF. The CDR3 DNA is TGTGCCAGCAGCTTTCGGACAGTAAACGGGGATTATAATTCACCCCTCCACTTT. The V gene is TRBV7-6, the J gene TRBJ1-6, with TRBD1 as a possible D gene (6 bases). CDR1 and CDR2 (germline): SGHVS, FNYEAQ. V dropped 3 bases and J dropped 4 bases, with 19 bases sitting between them. The CDR3 spans 18 residues.

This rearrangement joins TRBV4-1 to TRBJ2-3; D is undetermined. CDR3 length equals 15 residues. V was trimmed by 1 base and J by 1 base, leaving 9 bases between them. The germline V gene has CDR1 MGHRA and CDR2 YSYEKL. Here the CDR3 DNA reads TGCGCCAGCAGCCAAGTTGGGCCAGGCACAGATACGCAGTATTTT. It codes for CASSQVGPGTDTQYF.

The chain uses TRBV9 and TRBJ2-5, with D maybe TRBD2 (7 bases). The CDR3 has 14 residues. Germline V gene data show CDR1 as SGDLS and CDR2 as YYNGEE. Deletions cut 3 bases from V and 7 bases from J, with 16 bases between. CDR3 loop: CASSAGGLGGTQYF. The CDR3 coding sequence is TGTGCCAGCAGCGCGGGTGGACTAGGGGGGACCCAGTACTTC.

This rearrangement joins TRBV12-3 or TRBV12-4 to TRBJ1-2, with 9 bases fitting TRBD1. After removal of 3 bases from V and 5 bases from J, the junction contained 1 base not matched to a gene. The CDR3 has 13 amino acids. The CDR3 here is CASSFDRGYGYTF. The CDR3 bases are TGTGCCAGCAGTTTTGACAGGGGGTATGGCTACACCTTC.

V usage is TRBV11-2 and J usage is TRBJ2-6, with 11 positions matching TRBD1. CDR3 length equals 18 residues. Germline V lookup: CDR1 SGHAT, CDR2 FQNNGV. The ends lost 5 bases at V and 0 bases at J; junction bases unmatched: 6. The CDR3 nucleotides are TGTGCCAGCAGCCTGGGGACAGGGGGACACTCTGGGGCCAACGTCCTGACTTTC. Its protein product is CASSLGTGGHSGANVLTF.

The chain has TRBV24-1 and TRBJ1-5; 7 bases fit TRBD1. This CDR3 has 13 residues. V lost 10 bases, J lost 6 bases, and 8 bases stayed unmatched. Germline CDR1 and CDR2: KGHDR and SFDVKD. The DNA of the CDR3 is TGTGCCACACGAGGGGGCGCGGGTCAGCCCCAGCATTTT. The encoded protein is CATRGGAGQPQHF.

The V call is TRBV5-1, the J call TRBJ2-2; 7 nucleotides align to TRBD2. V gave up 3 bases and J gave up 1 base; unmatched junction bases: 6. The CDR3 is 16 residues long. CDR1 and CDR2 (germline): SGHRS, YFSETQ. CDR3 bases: TGCGCCAGCAGCTGGGGGGACTACCGGAACACCGGGGAGCTGTTTTTT. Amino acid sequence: CASSWGDYRNTGELFF.

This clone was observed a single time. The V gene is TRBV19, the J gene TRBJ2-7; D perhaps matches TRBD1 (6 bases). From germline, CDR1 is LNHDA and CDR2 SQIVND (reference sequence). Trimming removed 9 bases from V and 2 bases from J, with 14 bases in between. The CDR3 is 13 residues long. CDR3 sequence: CASSRDRTYEQYF. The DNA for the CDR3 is TGTGCCAGCAGCCGCGACAGGACCTACGAGCAGTACTTC.

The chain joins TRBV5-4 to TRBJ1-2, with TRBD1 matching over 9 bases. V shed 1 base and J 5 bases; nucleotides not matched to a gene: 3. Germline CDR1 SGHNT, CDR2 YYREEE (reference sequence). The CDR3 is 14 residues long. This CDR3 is CASSLSGQGYGYTF. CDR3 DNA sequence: TGTGCCAGCAGCTTGAGTGGACAGGGGTATGGCTACACCTTC.

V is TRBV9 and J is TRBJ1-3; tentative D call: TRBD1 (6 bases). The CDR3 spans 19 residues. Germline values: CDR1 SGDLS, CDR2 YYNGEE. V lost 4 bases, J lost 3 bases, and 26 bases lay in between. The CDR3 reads CASSPRVGQWNLDGNTIYF. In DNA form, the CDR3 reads TGTGCCAGCAGCCCCCGAGTTGGACAGTGGAATCTAGATGGAAACACCATATATTTT. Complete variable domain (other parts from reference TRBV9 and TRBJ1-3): DSGVTQTPKHLITATGQRVTLRCSPRSGDLSVYWYQQSLDQGLQFLIQYYNGEERAKGNILERFSAQQFPDLHSELNLSSLELGDSALYFCASSPRVGQWNLDGNTIYFGEGSWLTVV.

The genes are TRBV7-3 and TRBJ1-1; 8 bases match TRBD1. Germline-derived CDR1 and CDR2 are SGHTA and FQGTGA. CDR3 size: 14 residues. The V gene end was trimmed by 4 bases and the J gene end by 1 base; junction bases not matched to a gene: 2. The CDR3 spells CASSSGGSNTEAFF. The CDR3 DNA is TGTGCCAGCAGCTCAGGGGGCTCGAACACTGAAGCTTTCTTT.

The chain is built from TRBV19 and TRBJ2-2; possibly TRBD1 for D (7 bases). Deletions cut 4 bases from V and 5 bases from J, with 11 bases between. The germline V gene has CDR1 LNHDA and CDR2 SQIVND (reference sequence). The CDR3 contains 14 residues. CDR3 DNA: TGTGCCAGTAGTAAATCAGGGGGGACCGGGGAGCTGTTTTTT. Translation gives CASSKSGGTGELFF.

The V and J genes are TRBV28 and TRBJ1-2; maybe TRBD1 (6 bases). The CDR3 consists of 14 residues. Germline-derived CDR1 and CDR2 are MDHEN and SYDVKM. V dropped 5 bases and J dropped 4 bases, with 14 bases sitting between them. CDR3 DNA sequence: TGTGCCAGCAGTCGCACAGGGAAGACCTATGGCTACACCTTC. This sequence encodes CASSRTGKTYGYTF.

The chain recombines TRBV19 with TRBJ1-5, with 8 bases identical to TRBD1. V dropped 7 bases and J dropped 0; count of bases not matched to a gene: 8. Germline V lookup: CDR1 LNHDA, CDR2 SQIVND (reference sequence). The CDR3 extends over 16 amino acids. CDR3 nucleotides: TGTGCCAGTACGAGGGGGGACAGGATTAGCAATCAGCCCCAGCATTTT. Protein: CASTRGDRISNQPQHF. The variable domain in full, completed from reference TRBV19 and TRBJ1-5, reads DGGITQSPKYLFRKEGQNVTLSCEQNLNHDAMYWYRQDPGQGLRLIYYSQIVNDFQKGDIAEGYSVSREKKESFPLTVTSAQKNPTAFYLCASTRGDRISNQPQHFGDGTRLSIL.

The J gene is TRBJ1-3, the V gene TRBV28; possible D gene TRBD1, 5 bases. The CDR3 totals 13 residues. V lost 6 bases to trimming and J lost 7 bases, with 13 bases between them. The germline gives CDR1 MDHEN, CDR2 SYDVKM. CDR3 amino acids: CASRAQGSNTIYF. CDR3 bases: TGTGCCAGCAGGGCTCAGGGTTCCAACACCATATATTTT.

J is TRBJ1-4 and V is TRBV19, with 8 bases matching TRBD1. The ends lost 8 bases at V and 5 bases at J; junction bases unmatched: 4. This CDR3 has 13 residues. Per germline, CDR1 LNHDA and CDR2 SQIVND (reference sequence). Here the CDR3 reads CASRTGRNEKLFF. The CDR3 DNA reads TGTGCCAGTCGGACAGGGAGGAATGAAAAACTGTTTTTT.

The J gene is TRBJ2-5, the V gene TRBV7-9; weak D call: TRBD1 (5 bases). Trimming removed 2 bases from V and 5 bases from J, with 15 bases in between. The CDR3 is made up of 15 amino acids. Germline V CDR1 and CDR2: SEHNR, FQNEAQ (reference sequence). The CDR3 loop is CASSLLLGRVETQYF. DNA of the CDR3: TGTGCCAGCAGCTTACTTTTAGGCAGGGTGGAGACCCAGTACTTC.

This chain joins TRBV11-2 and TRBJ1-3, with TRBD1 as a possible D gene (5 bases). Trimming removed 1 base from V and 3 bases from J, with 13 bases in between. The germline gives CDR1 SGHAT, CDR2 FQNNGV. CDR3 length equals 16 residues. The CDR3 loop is CASSLAGSRIGNTIYF. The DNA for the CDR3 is TGTGCCAGCAGCTTAGCAGGGTCGAGGATTGGAAACACCATATATTTT.

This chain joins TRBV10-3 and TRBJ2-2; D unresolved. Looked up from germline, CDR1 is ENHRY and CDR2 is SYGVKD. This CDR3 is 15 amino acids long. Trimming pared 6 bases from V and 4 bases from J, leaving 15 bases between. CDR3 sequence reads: CAIRTTGSSTGELFF. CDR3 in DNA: TGTGCCATCAGGACAACCGGCTCAAGCACCGGGGAGCTGTTTTTT.

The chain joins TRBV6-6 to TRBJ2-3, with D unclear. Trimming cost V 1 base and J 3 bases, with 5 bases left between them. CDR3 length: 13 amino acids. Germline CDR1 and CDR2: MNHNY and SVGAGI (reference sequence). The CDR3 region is CASSYFQTDTQYF. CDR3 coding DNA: TGTGCCAGCAGTTACTTTCAGACAGATACGCAGTATTTT.

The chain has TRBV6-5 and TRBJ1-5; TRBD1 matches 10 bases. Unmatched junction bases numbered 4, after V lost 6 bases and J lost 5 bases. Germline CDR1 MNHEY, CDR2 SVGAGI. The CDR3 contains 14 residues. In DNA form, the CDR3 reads TGTGCCAGCAGGACCGGGACAGGGGATCAGCCCCAGCATTTT. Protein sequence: CASRTGTGDQPQHF.

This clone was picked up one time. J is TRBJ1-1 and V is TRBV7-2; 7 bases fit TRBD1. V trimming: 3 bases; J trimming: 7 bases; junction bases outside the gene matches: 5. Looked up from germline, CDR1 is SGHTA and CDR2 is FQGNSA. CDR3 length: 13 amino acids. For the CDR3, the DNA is TGTGCCAGCAGCTTCTACAGGGGTAGTGAAGCTTTCTTT. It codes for CASSFYRGSEAFF.

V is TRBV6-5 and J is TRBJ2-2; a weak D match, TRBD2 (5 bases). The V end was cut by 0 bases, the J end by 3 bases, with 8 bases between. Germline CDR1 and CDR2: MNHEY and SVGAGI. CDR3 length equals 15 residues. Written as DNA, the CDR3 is TGTGCCAGCAGTTACTCGAGAGGGTACACCGGGGAGCTGTTTTTT. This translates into CASSYSRGYTGELFF.

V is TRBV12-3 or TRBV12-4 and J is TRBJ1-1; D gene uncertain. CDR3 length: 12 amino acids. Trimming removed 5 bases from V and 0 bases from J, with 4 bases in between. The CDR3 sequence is CASSRLNTEAFF. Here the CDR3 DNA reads TGTGCCAGCAGTCGGTTGAACACTGAAGCTTTCTTT.

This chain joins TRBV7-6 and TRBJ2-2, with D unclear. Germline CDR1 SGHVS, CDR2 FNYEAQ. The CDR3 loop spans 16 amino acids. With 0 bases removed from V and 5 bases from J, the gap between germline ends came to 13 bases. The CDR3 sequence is CASSLARPGWTGELFF. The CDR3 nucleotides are TGTGCCAGCAGCTTAGCGCGGCCCGGGTGGACCGGGGAGCTGTTTTTT.